The T cell receptor (beta chain) under discussion was sequenced for a study of blood T cell repertoires in COVID-19. Turning to the study itself: Italy, Spain and the United States were the sources of the convalescent and acute COVID-19 samples. Nucleic acid was either cDNA or gDNA, and it came from T cells, B-cell-depleted T cells, or PBMCs.

Seattle patients were enrolled during active infection and followed longitudinally. As handled by the study authors: It was from reference gene primer amplification that nucleated cell counts were estimated. Sequencing was performed with immunoSEQ multiplex PCR; in TCRdb, only in-frame clones are kept and a portion is missing. V and J calls and clone size follow that table, whereas D and trimming were derived from the DNA. The sample lists about 120,000 clones, roughly 90% occurring once. The germline gives CDR1 SGHDN, CDR2 FVKESK. V was cut by 1 base and J by 7 bases, with 16 bases left in between. This CDR3 has 16 residues.

The genes are TRBV14 and TRBJ1-4; D is ambiguous. The specimen sequenced was peripheral blood. This receptor was obtained from a woman in her sixties or seventies with COVID-19, enrolled during active disease. This CDR3 is CASSQVGWNAGEKLFF. CDR3 nucleotide sequence: TGTGCCAGCAGCCAAGTAGGGTGGAACGCGGGTGAAAAACTGTTTTTT.